The 10 T cell receptor beta chains in this list originate from one sample, sequenced in a study of shared clonotypes between healthy human individuals. Repertoires were generated with immunoSEQ multiplex PCR, while TCRdb's copy carries only in-frame clones and drops some. The data hold around 750,000 clones, with about 74% observed a single time. The sample consisted of memory CD4+ T cells sorted from blood. Subset of the sample: CD45RA-negative fraction. The origin of the receptors is a woman in her 30s in good health.

CDR3 sequence reads: CASSPGQSKQFF. CDR3 sequence (DNA): TGCGCCAGCAGCCCCGGACAATCGAAGCAGTTCTTC. J is TRBJ2-1 and V is TRBV5-1, with D tentatively TRBD1 (5 bases). V lost 4 bases and J lost 11, with 13 bases in between. The CDR3 is 12 amino acids. Germline V gene lookup returns CDR1 SGHRS and CDR2 YFSETQ.

The gene calls are TRBV27 and TRBJ1-5; D gene uncertain. Between the trimmed V and J ends, which lost 6 bases and 0 bases, there was a span of 9 bases. CDR3 size: 14 residues. In germline, CDR1 is MNHEY, CDR2 SMNVEV (reference sequence). In nucleotides, the CDR3 is TGTGCCAGCAGAGAGTCTTATAGCAATCAGCCCCAGCATTTT. The encoded protein is CASRESYSNQPQHF.

The rearrangement links TRBV15 to TRBJ2-5; D possibly corresponds to TRBD2 (5 bases). The CDR3 runs to 12 residues. Looked up from germline, CDR1 is LNHNV and CDR2 is YYDKDF (reference sequence). V gave up 1 base and J gave up 7 bases, with 7 bases separating them. The CDR3 loop is CATSRALGTQYF. CDR3 in DNA: TGTGCCACCAGCAGAGCACTAGGGACCCAGTACTTC.

The rearrangement joins TRBV7-9 to TRBJ1-5; the match to TRBD1 covers 7 bases. The CDR3 has 17 residues. Germline CDR1 reads SEHNR; CDR2 reads FQNEAQ (reference sequence). After removal of 1 base from V and 6 bases from J, the junction contained 12 bases not matched to a gene. CDR3 protein: CASSLDAPGQKTQPQHF. The CDR3 DNA sequence: TGTGCCAGCAGCTTAGATGCCCCGGGACAGAAGACTCAGCCCCAGCATTTT.

V and J are TRBV2 and TRBJ2-1; D gene unclear. The CDR3 covers 13 residues. Germline assignment: CDR1 SNHLY and CDR2 FYNNEI. Trimming left V 3 bases short and J 10 bases short, with 13 bases between. CDR3 nucleotide sequence: TGTGCCAGCAGTGACGATTTGGGTCGGGAGCAGTTCTTC. This encodes CASSDDLGREQFF.

This clone was recorded only once. The chain's CDR3 is CASSGGSESYNEQFF. In DNA form, the CDR3 reads TGTGCCAGCAGTGGCGGTAGCGAATCCTACAATGAGCAGTTCTTC. The chain uses TRBV25-1 and TRBJ2-1, with a tentative D call TRBD2 (5 bases). Trimming removed 4 bases at V and 1 base at J, with 11 bases between. Germline-derived CDR1 and CDR2 are MGHDK and SYGVNS. The CDR3 length is 15 residues.

The rearrangement links TRBV2 to TRBJ1-1; possibly TRBD1 for D (5 bases). CDR3 size: 14 residues. V was trimmed by 6 bases and J by 4 bases, leaving 15 bases between them. CDR1 SNHLY and CDR2 FYNNEI come from the germline V gene. The CDR3 DNA is TGTGCCAGCAGCCCGAGGAGGGGTTCCACTGAAGCTTTCTTT. This codes for CASSPRRGSTEAFF.

This clone was seen only a few times. The chain couples TRBV14 to TRBJ1-1; D is unclear. The CDR3 spans 14 residues. Trimming left V 4 bases short and J 2 bases short, with 11 bases between. Per the germline V gene, CDR1 is SGHDN and CDR2 is FVKESK. The CDR3 DNA reads as TGTGCCAGCAGCCCGATCCGCCTAAACACTGAAGCTTTCTTT. Translating it yields CASSPIRLNTEAFF.

This rearrangement joins TRBV4-2 to TRBJ1-4; 8 bases align to TRBD1. The V gene's germline CDR1 is LGHNA and CDR2 YNFKEQ. J lost 8 bases, V lost 0 bases, and 5 bases had no gene match. The CDR3 extends over 15 amino acids. For the CDR3, the DNA is TGTGCCAGCAGCCAAGACCCGGACAGGGAGGAAAAACTGTTTTTT. Its protein product is CASSQDPDREEKLFF.

This clone was counted only a few times. This CDR3 is also generated by other DNA sequences in the sample. J is TRBJ2-1 and V is TRBV2, with 9 bases lining up with TRBD2. With 8 bases clipped from V and 4 bases from J, the junction kept 3 bases outside the gene matches. Germline V lookup: CDR1 SNHLY, CDR2 FYNNEI. This CDR3 has 13 amino acids. The CDR3 here is CASYSGSYNEQFF. The CDR3 nucleotides are TGTGCCAGCTATAGCGGGAGTTACAATGAGCAGTTCTTC.